These 29 T cell receptor beta chains came from one sample sequenced in a study of blood T cell repertoires in COVID-19. Measured with immunoSEQ multiplex PCR; TCRdb has only the in-frame clones, and not every one. The data contain around 310,000 clones, 75% to 95% of them singletons. The sample taken for sequencing was peripheral blood. All receptors come from a woman in her 30s with COVID-19, enrolled during active disease.

The V call is TRBV7-2, the J call TRBJ2-5; D is possibly TRBD1 (5 bases). This CDR3 comprises 13 residues. Germline V CDR1 and CDR2: SGHTA, FQGNSA. V lost 5 bases, J lost 7 bases, and 14 bases lay in between. The DNA for the CDR3 is TGTGCCAGCAGCCCAGACAGTGCTAGGACCCAGTACTTC. It yields the protein CASSPDSARTQYF.

This clone was counted between two and nine times. The sample holds other DNA sequences that translate to the same CDR3. The CDR3 loop reads CASSETSGTYNEQFF. CDR3 nucleotides: TGTGCCAGCAGTGAGACTAGCGGGACCTACAATGAGCAGTTCTTC. The chain combines TRBV2 with TRBJ2-1; the match to TRBD2 covers 11 bases. Germline trimming cut 3 bases from V and 2 bases from J; bases unmatched to any gene: 0. The CDR3 extends over 15 amino acids. Germline V CDR1 and CDR2: SNHLY, FYNNEI.

The table lists this clone with a count of one. The chain recombines TRBV7-2 with TRBJ2-7, with D possibly matching TRBD1 (5 bases). This CDR3 has 12 residues. V was pared by 4 bases and J by 6 bases, with 10 bases between. CDR1 and CDR2 from the germline V gene are SGHTA and FQGNSA. CDR3 bases: TGTGCCAGCAGCTCTCAGGGCCTCGAGCAGTACTTC. This sequence encodes CASSSQGLEQYF.

This sequence joins TRBV28 and TRBJ2-7, with 13 bases aligning to TRBD2. CDR1 and CDR2 (germline): MDHEN, SYDVKM. The CDR3 spans 13 residues. Losses at the gene ends were 10 bases for V and 9 bases for J; bases not matched to a gene: 9. CDR3 protein: CATTTSGRAGQYF. The CDR3 region has the DNA TGTGCCACCACCACTAGCGGGAGGGCCGGGCAGTACTTC.

This chain links TRBV5-1 with TRBJ1-1, with D tentatively TRBD1 (5 bases). The germline V and J ends were trimmed by 4 bases and 1 base, with 14 bases remaining between them. Per germline, CDR1 SGHRS and CDR2 YFSETQ. This CDR3 comprises 15 residues. CDR3 region: CASSQGLSPNTEAFF. The CDR3 DNA follows: TGCGCCAGCAGCCAGGGACTGAGTCCGAACACTGAAGCTTTCTTT.

The chain carries TRBV3-1 (or the pseudogene TRBV3-2) and TRBJ2-4; 10 nucleotides align to TRBD2. CDR1 and CDR2 (germline): LGHDT, YNNKEL (reference sequence). This CDR3 has 19 amino acids. With 1 base clipped from V and 3 bases from J, the junction kept 12 bases outside the gene matches. This CDR3 is CASSQGLSSGRGSKNIQYF. Here the CDR3 DNA reads TGTGCCAGCAGCCAAGGGCTCTCTAGCGGGAGAGGAAGCAAAAACATTCAGTACTTC.

This rearrangement joins TRBV7-3 to TRBJ2-3; the D is unclear. Germline CDR1 is SGHTA and CDR2 is FQGTGA. The germline V and J ends were trimmed by 3 bases and 4 bases, with 8 bases remaining between them. The CDR3 runs 13 residues. The CDR3 is CASSFSIADTQYF. In DNA, the CDR3 is TGTGCCAGCAGCTTTTCGATAGCAGATACGCAGTATTTT.

The gene calls are TRBV16 and TRBJ2-7, with D unclear. The ends were cut back, 3 bases at V and 2 bases at J, with 5 bases in the middle. Germline CDR1 and CDR2: KGHSY and FQNENV. CDR3 length: 12 residues. CDR3 protein: CASSHQTYEQYF. CDR3 nucleotide sequence: TGTGCCAGCAGCCATCAAACCTACGAGCAGTACTTC.

CDR3 in amino acids: CASSLGLAYEQFF. The CDR3 DNA is TGTGCCAGCAGTTTGGGACTAGCGTATGAGCAGTTCTTC. V usage is TRBV6-5 and J usage is TRBJ2-1, with 10 positions matching TRBD2. Germline CDR1 is MNHEY and CDR2 is SVGAGI. The length of the CDR3 is 13 residues. V lost 4 bases to trimming and J lost 8 bases; unmatched junction nucleotides: 2.

The chain links TRBV28 to TRBJ1-2; 10 bases map to TRBD1. The V gene's germline CDR1 is MDHEN and CDR2 SYDVKM. This CDR3 comprises 18 residues. The J segment lost 7 bases and the V segment lost 4 bases, leaving 18 bases of the junction unmatched. Here the CDR3 reads CASSSPAGTGDYIGGYTF. The CDR3 nucleotides read TGTGCCAGCAGTTCTCCCGCCGGGACAGGGGACTATATCGGTGGCTACACCTTC.

The chain employs TRBV4-3 and TRBJ2-2; tentative D call: TRBD1 (7 bases). The V gene's germline CDR1 is LGHNA and CDR2 YSLEER. The CDR3 is 15 residues long. The V end was cut by 6 bases, the J end by 3 bases, with 14 bases between. CDR3 coding DNA: TGCGCCAGCAGTCAGGGGGGTTTGGACACCGGGGAGCTGTTTTTT. Its translation: CASSQGGLDTGELFF.

This sequence joins TRBV6-4 and TRBJ2-1, with a weak D call TRBD1 (6 bases). The CDR3 has 16 amino acids. Germline V CDR1 and CDR2: MRHNA, SNTAGT. Between the trimmed V and J ends, which lost 2 bases and 2 bases, there was a span of 13 bases. CDR3 DNA: TGTGCCAGCAGTGACCGAATACAGGGAGCCTACAATGAGCAGTTCTTC. It codes for CASSDRIQGAYNEQFF.

The chain carries TRBV7-8 and TRBJ2-1, with 7 bases aligning to TRBD2. Germline V gene lookup returns CDR1 SGHVS and CDR2 FQNEAQ. The CDR3 covers 18 residues. J gave up 0 bases and V 5 bases, and 13 bases lay outside the gene matches. This CDR3 reads CASSTASGSQSSYNEQFF. The CDR3 nucleotides are TGTGCCAGCAGCACCGCTAGCGGTTCTCAGAGCTCCTACAATGAGCAGTTCTTC.

V and J are TRBV6-5 and TRBJ2-1, with TRBD1 matching 7 bases. The germline V gene has CDR1 MNHEY and CDR2 SVGAGI. The CDR3 has 15 amino acids. Germline trimming cut 0 bases from V and 3 bases from J; bases unmatched to any gene: 2. CDR3 coding DNA: TGTGCCAGCAGTTACTCGACAGGGAACTACAATGAGCAGTTCTTC. Translation gives CASSYSTGNYNEQFF.

The chain recombines TRBV30 with TRBJ1-1; D is undetermined. There are 12 residues in the CDR3. Trimming pared 1 base from V and 5 bases from J, leaving 8 bases between. The germline V gene encodes CDR1 GTSNPN and CDR2 SVGIG (reference sequence). The CDR3: CAWSGPRTEAFF. Written as DNA, the CDR3 is TGTGCCTGGAGTGGGCCCAGGACTGAAGCTTTCTTT.

The rearrangement uses TRBV10-3 and TRBJ2-1; 10 positions agree with TRBD2. This CDR3 has 16 residues. Germline CDR1 ENHRY, CDR2 SYGVKD. With V trimmed by 11 bases and J by 3 bases, 13 bases remained unmatched. CDR3 DNA sequence: TGTGCCGCACGGCCCTCTAGCGGGAGTGTCTACAATGAGCAGTTCTTC. Translating it yields CAARPSSGSVYNEQFF.

The chain employs TRBV6-5 and TRBJ2-7; D not certain. The CDR3 runs to 13 residues. The germline gives CDR1 MNHEY, CDR2 SVGAGI. V lost 3 bases and J 3 bases, leaving 9 bases between the germline ends. In nucleotides, the CDR3 is TGTGCCAGCAGTTATGGTCCGGGCTACGAGCAGTACTTC. Translation: CASSYGPGYEQYF.

The V call is TRBV30, the J call TRBJ2-7; no definite D call. CDR1 is GTSNPN, CDR2 SVGIG, per germline (reference sequence). The CDR3 is 12 residues long. V gave up 0 bases and J gave up 6 bases, with 9 bases separating them. The CDR3 DNA sequence: TGTGCCTGGAGTGTAATCGCGATCGAGCAGTACTTC. Its protein product is CAWSVIAIEQYF.

This clone was seen more than once but under ten times. This chain links TRBV6-5 with TRBJ1-1; D not certain. The CDR3 totals 13 residues. Germline V gene lookup returns CDR1 MNHEY and CDR2 SVGAGI. V shed 6 bases and J shed 4 bases, with 12 bases lying between them. As DNA, the CDR3 is TGTGCCAGCAGCCCGATTAGAGGCACTGAAGCTTTCTTT. It codes for CASSPIRGTEAFF.

The genes are TRBV27 and TRBJ1-2, with TRBD1 identical over 11 bases. J lost 3 bases, V lost 5 bases, and 11 bases had no gene match. Per the germline V gene, CDR1 is MNHEY and CDR2 is SMNVEV (reference sequence). The CDR3 loop spans 17 amino acids. As DNA, the CDR3 is TGTGCCAGCAGTCCTTGGACAGGGGGCGCCGTTTACTATGGCTACACCTTC. Protein: CASSPWTGGAVYYGYTF.

The V and J genes are TRBV30 and TRBJ2-7; D perhaps matches TRBD1 (5 bases). The germline V and J ends were trimmed by 2 bases and 2 bases, with 10 bases remaining between them. Germline CDR1 and CDR2: GTSNPN and SVGIG (reference sequence). The CDR3 length is 13 residues. This CDR3 is CAWSRGSPYEQYF. The CDR3 DNA is TGTGCCTGGAGTAGGGGCAGTCCCTACGAGCAGTACTTC.

J is TRBJ1-5 and V is TRBV27; D is perhaps TRBD1 (6 bases). This CDR3 contains 15 residues. Germline CDR1 MNHEY, CDR2 SMNVEV (reference sequence). V was clipped by 3 bases and J by 4 bases, with 13 bases between them. The CDR3 coding sequence is TGTGCCAGCAGTTTCCGTCGACAGGCTAATCAGCCCCAGCATTTT. Amino acid sequence: CASSFRRQANQPQHF.

Concerning this clone: One junction end disagrees with the germline gene, perhaps due to a read error. The J gene is TRBJ2-5, the V gene TRBV7-7; TRBD1 matches at 9 bases. CDR1 and CDR2 (germline): SSHAT, FNYEAQ (reference sequence). The CDR3 sequence is 15 residues long. CDR3 nucleotide sequence: TGTGCTAGCAGCTCCCGACAGGGGGAACAAGAGACCCAGTACTTC. Amino acid sequence: CASSSRQGEQETQYF.

The chain combines TRBV2 with TRBJ1-5; 8 nucleotides align to TRBD1. V dropped 6 bases and J dropped 7; count of bases not matched to a gene: 8. Germline V gene lookup returns CDR1 SNHLY and CDR2 FYNNEI. CDR3 length: 14 residues. DNA of the CDR3: TGTGCCAGCAGCGCGGACAGGGCGGAACAGCCCCAGCATTTT. This sequence encodes CASSADRAEQPQHF.

The V gene is TRBV24-1, the J gene TRBJ2-7, with TRBD1 identical over 9 bases. The CDR3 covers 15 residues. Germline trimming cut 4 bases from V and 3 bases from J; bases unmatched to any gene: 6. Germline assignment: CDR1 KGHDR and CDR2 SFDVKD. The CDR3 protein is CATSETGTGRYEQYF. The CDR3 DNA reads as TGTGCCACCAGTGAAACCGGGACAGGGCGCTACGAGCAGTACTTC.

The rearrangement joins TRBV7-6 to TRBJ2-2, with 7 nucleotides matching TRBD1. Germline V lookup: CDR1 SGHVS, CDR2 FNYEAQ. The CDR3 length is 15 residues. Germline trimming cut 5 bases from V and 5 bases from J; bases unmatched to any gene: 8. CDR3 sequence (DNA): TGTGCCAGCAGCCTTCGAAGGGGGCTGACCGGGGAGCTGTTTTTT. Its translation is CASSLRRGLTGELFF.

The chain is built from TRBV28 and TRBJ2-3, with 8 positions matching TRBD2. The length of the CDR3 is 15 residues. The V gene end was trimmed by 4 bases and the J gene end by 2 bases; junction bases not matched to a gene: 5. In germline, CDR1 is MDHEN, CDR2 SYDVKM. The CDR3 loop is CASSSTSGHTDTQYF. The CDR3 nucleotides are TGTGCCAGCAGTTCTACTAGCGGACACACAGATACGCAGTATTTT.

This rearrangement joins TRBV28 to TRBJ2-5; 10 bases are a match to TRBD1. The CDR3 runs to 16 residues. CDR1 is MDHEN and CDR2 is SYDVKM in the germline V gene. V shed 3 bases, J shed 2 bases, and the junction held 6 bases outside the gene matches. In nucleotides, the CDR3 is TGTGCCAGCAGTTTCCGGGACAGGGGATATCAAGAGACCCAGTACTTC. Encoded protein: CASSFRDRGYQETQYF.

The chain joins TRBV9 to TRBJ2-3; a possible D gene is TRBD2 (6 bases). There are 13 residues in the CDR3. V was cut by 7 bases and J by 2 bases, with 11 bases left in between. Germline assignment: CDR1 SGDLS and CDR2 YYNGEE. The CDR3 DNA follows: TGTGCCAGCCGGGGGACTGCCACAGATACGCAGTATTTT. It yields the protein CASRGTATDTQYF.